This TCR beta chain was captured by sequencing in a study of T cells after yellow fever vaccination. Study-level points and caveats: Post-booster samples contained most primary-vaccination clones (around 95% CD4, around 88% CD8). The secondary response was weaker, and its peak arrived faster, on day 5 versus 15. Although most clonotypes did not, a small share appeared in both CD4 and CD8 compartments.

CDR1 is LGHNA, CDR2 YSLEER, per germline. Trimming took 3 bases from V and 4 from J, leaving 13 bases between them. This CDR3 has 16 amino acids. For TCR, cDNA came from 5'RACE template switching, which added a universal primer site and UMIs. In TCRdb, the 5' RACE reads were re-called with MiXCR into one record per CDR3 protein. The data show approximately 610,000 distinct CDR3 sequences, roughly a sixth seen once. Details on this clonotype: The antigen is undetermined.

The TCR originated in a young man who received the YFV17D yellow fever vaccine. The sequenced sample was PBMCs, obtained 5 days after the first yellow fever vaccination. This chain connects TRBV4-3 to TRBJ1-6; a possible D gene is TRBD1 (5 bases). CDR3 sequence reads: CASSQTDGTYNSPLHF. CDR3 in DNA: TGCGCCAGCAGCCAGACCGACGGGACGTATAATTCACCCCTCCACTTT.